Following are 5 T cell receptor beta chains from one sample sequenced in a study of T-cell reconstitution after alpha-beta-depleted transplantation in children (dated by TCRdb to 2016 to 2018). The meaning of the sample's treatment or condition label: allogeneic hematopoietic cell transplantation with graft depleted of TCRalphabeta T cells and CD19 B cells. The library was obtained by PCR. The data were produced on an Illumina HiSeq 2500. To normalize quantification of the TCRbeta repertoire, the TCR libraries were built with molecular barcoding that relied on unique molecular identifiers. In-frame beta chains were kept once TCRdb had trimmed the public reads at Q25 with fastp and called clones with MiXCR. Identical CDR3 proteins give one entry, which carries the most common genes and DNA. The sample table shows approximately 130,000 distinct CDR3 sequences, and 9.5% to 10% are seen once. The top ten clones comprise 24% of the sample.

The sequences come from PBMCs, mostly from graft donor cells, collected 180 days after TCRalphabeta/CD19-depleted stem cell transplant. These receptors originate from a girl in the first two years of life who had a stem cell transplant for combined immunodeficiency, so the T cells may come from the graft donor.

In this sample, this clonotype turned up a few times. V usage is TRBV27 and J usage is TRBJ1-4; D is ambiguous. Germline values: CDR1 MNHEY, CDR2 SMNVEV (reference sequence). The CDR3 runs to 14 residues. Trimming removed 3 bases from V and 8 bases from J, with 13 bases in between. The CDR3 sequence is CASSFGLGNEKLFF. The DNA of the CDR3 is TGTGCCAGCAGTTTCGGCCTGGGGAACGAAAAACTGTTTTTT.

This clonotype was picked up a small number of times. The genes are TRBV4-3 and TRBJ2-3; D possibly corresponds to TRBD1 (5 bases). The CDR3 loop spans 17 amino acids. Trimming shortened V by 0 bases and J by 3 bases, and 16 bases separated the two germline ends. Looked up from germline, CDR1 is LGHNA and CDR2 is YSLEER. The CDR3 sequence is CASSQDRTPPVTDTQYF. Here the CDR3 DNA reads TGCGCCAGCAGCCAAGATAGGACACCTCCTGTGACAGATACGCAGTATTTT.

This clonotype has a handful of counts. This chain joins TRBV25-1 and TRBJ2-1, with TRBD2 matching 12 bases. Germline V CDR1 and CDR2: MGHDK, SYGVNS. J was trimmed by 0 bases and V by 5 bases; bases with no gene match: 14. This CDR3 has 20 residues. The CDR3 loop is CASSPRLAGDLQSSYNEQFF. DNA of the CDR3: TGTGCCAGCAGTCCCCGACTAGCGGGGGACCTACAGAGCTCCTACAATGAGCAGTTCTTC.

There are a few counts of this clonotype. The chain has TRBV4-3 and TRBJ1-1, with TRBD1 as a possible D gene (5 bases). This CDR3 has 18 amino acids. Between the trimmed V and J ends, which lost 1 base and 1 base, there was a span of 19 bases. CDR1 and CDR2 from the germline V gene are LGHNA and YSLEER. Here the CDR3 reads CASSQVLFVGGGNTEAFF. The CDR3 nucleotides are TGCGCCAGCAGCCAAGTGTTGTTCGTTGGGGGAGGGAACACTGAAGCTTTCTTT.

Only a few counts were recorded for this clonotype. V and J are TRBV29-1 and TRBJ2-7; D gene uncertain. This CDR3 contains 12 residues. With 5 bases removed from V and 1 base from J, the gap between germline ends came to 9 bases. Germline CDR1 is SQVTM and CDR2 is ANQGSEA. The CDR3 loop reads CSVTVTSYEQYF. DNA of the CDR3: TGCAGCGTTACGGTAACATCCTACGAGCAGTACTTC.